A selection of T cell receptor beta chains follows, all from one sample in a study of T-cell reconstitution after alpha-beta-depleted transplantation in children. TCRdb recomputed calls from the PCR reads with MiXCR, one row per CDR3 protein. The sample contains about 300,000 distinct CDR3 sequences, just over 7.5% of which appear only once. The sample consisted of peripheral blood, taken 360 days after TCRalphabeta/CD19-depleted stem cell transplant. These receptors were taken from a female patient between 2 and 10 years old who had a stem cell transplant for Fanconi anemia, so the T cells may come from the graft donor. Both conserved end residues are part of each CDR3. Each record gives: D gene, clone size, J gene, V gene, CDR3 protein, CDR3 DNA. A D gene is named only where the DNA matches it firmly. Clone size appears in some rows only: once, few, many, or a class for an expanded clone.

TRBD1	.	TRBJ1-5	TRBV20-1	CSAQPGTGGEQPQHF	TGCAGTGCACAACCAGGGACAGGCGGTGAGCAGCCCCAGCATTTT
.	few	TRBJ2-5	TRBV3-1	CASSQPWDRPGKETQYF	TGTGCCAGCAGCCAGCCTTGGGACCGCCCAGGCAAGGAGACCCAGTACTTC
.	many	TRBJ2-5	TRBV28	CASSPRQEATTQYF	TGTGCCAGCAGTCCGCGACAGGAAGCAACGACCCAGTACTTC
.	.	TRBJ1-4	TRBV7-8	CASSLVGRSVGEKLFF	TGTGCCAGCAGCTTGGTGGGGAGGAGTGTAGGTGAAAAACTGTTTTTT
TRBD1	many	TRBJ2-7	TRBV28	CASVGQGLEQYF	TGTGCCAGCGTCGGACAGGGGTTAGAGCAGTACTTC
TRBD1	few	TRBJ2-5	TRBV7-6	CASSPNSPTGGQETQYF	TGTGCCAGCAGCCCGAATAGCCCGACAGGGGGACAAGAGACCCAGTACTTC
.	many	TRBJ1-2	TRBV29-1	CSVDSGYGYTF	TGCAGCGTTGACTCTGGCTATGGCTACACCTTC
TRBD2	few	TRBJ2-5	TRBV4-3	CASSHAPSGGEQETQYF	TGCGCCAGCAGCCATGCCCCTAGCGGGGGAGAACAAGAGACCCAGTACTTC
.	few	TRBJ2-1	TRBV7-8	CASSLAGWDNEQFF	TGTGCCAGCAGCTTAGCAGGGTGGGACAATGAGCAGTTCTTC
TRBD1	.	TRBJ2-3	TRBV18	CASSGPRDSYTDTQYF	TGTGCCAGCTCAGGCCCCCGGGACAGCTACACAGATACGCAGTATTTT
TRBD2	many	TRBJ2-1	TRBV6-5	CASPPRAGEQGDEQFF	TGTGCCAGCCCGCCAAGAGCGGGAGAACAAGGGGATGAGCAGTTCTTC
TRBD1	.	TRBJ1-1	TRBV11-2	CASSLGPGQYLNTEAFF	TGTGCCAGCAGCTTAGGTCCGGGACAGTACTTGAACACTGAAGCTTTCTTT
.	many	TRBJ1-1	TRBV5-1	CASSLVASMNTEAFF	TGCGCCAGCAGCTTGGTGGCGTCCATGAACACTGAAGCTTTCTTT
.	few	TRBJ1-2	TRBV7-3	CASSLMAGNGYTF	TGTGCCAGCAGCTTAATGGCCGGCAATGGCTACACCTTC
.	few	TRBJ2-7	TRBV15	CATSRAPGKRYEQYF	TGTGCCACCAGCAGAGCACCAGGCAAACGATACGAGCAGTACTTC
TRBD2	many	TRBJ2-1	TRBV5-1	CASSLEGLAGRNEQFF	TGCGCCAGCAGCTTGGAGGGACTAGCGGGGCGCAATGAGCAGTTCTTC
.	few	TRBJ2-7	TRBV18	CASSPPGAYEQYF	TGTGCCAGCTCACCACCGGGGGCCTACGAGCAGTACTTC
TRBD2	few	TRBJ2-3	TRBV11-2	CASSSRLAGGGDTQYF	TGTGCCAGCAGCTCCAGACTAGCGGGTGGAGGGGATACGCAGTATTTT
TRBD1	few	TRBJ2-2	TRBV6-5	CASSWNPGQGIGELFF	TGTGCCAGCAGTTGGAACCCGGGACAGGGGATCGGGGAGCTGTTTTTT
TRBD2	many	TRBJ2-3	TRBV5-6	CASSFPSGAVRDTQYF	TGTGCCAGCAGCTTCCCCAGCGGGGCCGTTCGAGATACGCAGTATTTT
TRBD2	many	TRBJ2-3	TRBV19	CASSGGLAGAPSTDTQYF	TGTGCCAGTAGTGGGGGACTAGCGGGGGCGCCTAGCACAGATACGCAGTATTTT
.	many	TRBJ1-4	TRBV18	CASSPANEKLFF	TGTGCCAGCTCACCAGCAAATGAAAAACTGTTTTTT
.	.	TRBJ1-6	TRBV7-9	CASSLDSFNSPLHF	TGTGCCAGCAGCTTAGACAGTTTCAATTCACCCCTCCACTTT
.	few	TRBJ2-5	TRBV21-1	CASSKRGGARLTPGGETQYF	TGTGCCAGCAGCAAAAGGGGTGGGGCCAGGTTAACCCCGGGAGGGGAGACCCAGTACTTC
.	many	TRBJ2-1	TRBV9	CASSSGSSYNEQFF	TGTGCCAGCAGTTCAGGGAGCTCCTACAATGAGCAGTTCTTC
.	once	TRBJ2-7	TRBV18	CASSPRDTLYEQYF	TGTGCCAGCTCACCGAGGGACACTCTCTACGAGCAGTACTTC
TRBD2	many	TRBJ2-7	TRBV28	CASSRGLAGAYEQYF	TGTGCCAGCAGCCGCGGACTAGCGGGGGCATACGAGCAGTACTTC
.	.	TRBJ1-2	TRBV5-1	CASSPGREVANYGYTF	TGCGCCAGCAGCCCGGGAAGAGAGGTAGCTAACTATGGCTACACCTTC
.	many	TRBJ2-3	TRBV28	CASSANREPASDTQYF	TGTGCCAGCAGCGCGAACAGGGAGCCGGCATCGGATACGCAGTATTTT
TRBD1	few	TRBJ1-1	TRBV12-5	CASGPPTGVIGVAFF	TGTGCTAGTGGTCCCCCGACAGGGGTGATTGGGGTAGCTTTCTTT
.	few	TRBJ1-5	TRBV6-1	CASGREPNQPQHF	TGTGCCAGCGGACGTGAACCCAATCAGCCCCAGCATTTT
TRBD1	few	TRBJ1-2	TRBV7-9	CASSFRTGESYTF	TGTGCCAGCAGCTTTAGGACAGGTGAAAGCTACACCTTC
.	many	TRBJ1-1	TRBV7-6	CASSLLGVNTEAFF	TGTGCCAGCAGCTTATTAGGGGTGAACACTGAAGCTTTCTTT
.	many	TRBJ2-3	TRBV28	CAAGKDVRPDTQYF	TGTGCCGCGGGAAAGGACGTCCGCCCTGATACGCAGTATTTT
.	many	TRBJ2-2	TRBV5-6	CASSLFRPTGELFF	TGTGCCAGCAGCTTGTTCCGTCCCACCGGGGAGCTGTTTTTT
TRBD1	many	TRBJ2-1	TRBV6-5	CASRRDRGHDEQFF	TGTGCCAGCAGGAGGGACAGGGGGCATGATGAGCAGTTCTTC
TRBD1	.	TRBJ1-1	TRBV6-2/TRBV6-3	CASNIDRVKTEAFF	TGTGCCAGCAACATCGACAGGGTGAAGACTGAAGCTTTCTTT
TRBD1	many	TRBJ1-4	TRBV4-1	CASSLISGTGREKLFF	TGCGCCAGCAGCCTCATTTCCGGGACAGGGCGAGAAAAACTGTTTTTT
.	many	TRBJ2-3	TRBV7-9	CASSPSGLASADTQYF	TGTGCCAGCAGCCCCTCCGGGCTAGCGTCGGCAGATACGCAGTATTTT
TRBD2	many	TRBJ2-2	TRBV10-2	CASIFPGTSGRTGELFF	TGCGCCAGCATATTCCCCGGGACTAGCGGGAGAACCGGGGAGCTGTTTTTT
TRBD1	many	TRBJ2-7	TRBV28	CASRDRGSNEQYF	TGTGCCAGCCGAGACAGGGGGTCCAACGAGCAGTACTTC
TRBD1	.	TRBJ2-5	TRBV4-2	CASSQSGTGPPQETQYF	TGTGCCAGCAGCCAATCGGGGACAGGGCCCCCCCAAGAGACCCAGTACTTC
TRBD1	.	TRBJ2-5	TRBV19	CASLIGQGAITPQYF	TGTGCCAGCTTGATTGGACAGGGGGCTATAACGCCCCAGTACTTC
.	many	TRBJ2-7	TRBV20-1	CSARRQGRTYEQYF	TGCAGTGCTAGACGGCAGGGACGAACCTACGAGCAGTACTTC
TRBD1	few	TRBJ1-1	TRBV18	CASSPDRTGASEAFF	TGTGCCAGCTCACCGGACCGGACAGGGGCCAGCGAAGCTTTCTTT
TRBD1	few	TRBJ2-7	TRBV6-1	CASRTLGTGGYEQYF	TGTGCCAGCCGTACGTTAGGGACAGGGGGCTACGAGCAGTACTTC
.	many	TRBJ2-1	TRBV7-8	CASSLLASNEQFF	TGTGCCAGCAGCTTACTAGCATCCAATGAGCAGTTCTTC
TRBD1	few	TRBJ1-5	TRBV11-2	CASSEGRGDRGQPQHF	TGTGCCAGCAGCGAGGGCCGCGGGGACAGAGGACAGCCCCAGCATTTT
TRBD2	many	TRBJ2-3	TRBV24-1	CATSVPEGGRDPDTQYF	TGTGCCACCAGTGTCCCCGAGGGCGGGAGAGACCCAGATACGCAGTATTTT
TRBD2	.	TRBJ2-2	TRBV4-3	CASSQPRGGLTGELFF	TGCGCCAGCAGCCAACCACGGGGGGGCCTCACCGGGGAGCTGTTTTTT